This T cell receptor (beta chain) originates from a study of breast tumors, draining lymph nodes, adjacent tissues. Study results and caveats: Luminal-like breast cancer showed significantly greater tumor-nontumor repertoire similarity than basal-like breast cancer did. Data fit most tumor T cells coming from lymph node, expanding in tumor. Tumor repertoires ranked between lymph nodes and nontumor tissue in diversity, with V and J gene preferences. That most tumor T cells come from lymph nodes remained unproven.

TCRdb reprocessed the multiplex PCR reads with MiXCR, giving one entry per CDR3 protein. The table lists 160,000 or so distinct CDR3 sequences, roughly 35% of them singletons, with approximately 3.9% in the top ten. Note on this clonotype: Its antigen remains unknown.

Breast cancer patients provided tissue from their axillary draining lymph nodes. Germline V gives CDR1 SQVTM, CDR2 ANQGSEA. The length of the CDR3 is 8 residues. Trimming took 7 bases from V and 6 from J, leaving 0 bases between them. The material sequenced was axillary lymph node tissue. The gene calls are TRBV29-1 and TRBJ2-2; no reliable D call. The clonotype was recovered from a female donor with breast cancer. Some clones in this sample may be carry-over from other donors' samples. The CDR3 loop is CSAGELFF. The CDR3 bases are TGCAGCGCCGGGGAGCTGTTTTTT.